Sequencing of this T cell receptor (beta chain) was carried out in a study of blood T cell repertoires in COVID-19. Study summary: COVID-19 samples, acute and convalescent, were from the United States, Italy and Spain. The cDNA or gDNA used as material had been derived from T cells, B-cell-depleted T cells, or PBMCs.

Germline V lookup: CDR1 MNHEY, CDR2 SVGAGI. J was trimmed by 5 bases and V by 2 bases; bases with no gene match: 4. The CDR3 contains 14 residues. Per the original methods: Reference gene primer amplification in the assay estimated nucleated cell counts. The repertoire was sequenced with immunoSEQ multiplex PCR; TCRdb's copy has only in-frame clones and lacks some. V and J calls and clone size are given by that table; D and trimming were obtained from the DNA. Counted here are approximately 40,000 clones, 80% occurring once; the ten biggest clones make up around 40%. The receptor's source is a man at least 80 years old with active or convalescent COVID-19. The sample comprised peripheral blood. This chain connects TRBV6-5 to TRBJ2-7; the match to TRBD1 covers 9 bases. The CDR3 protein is CASSYGQGTHEQYF. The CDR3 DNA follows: TGTGCCAGCAGTTACGGACAGGGGACCCACGAGCAGTACTTC.